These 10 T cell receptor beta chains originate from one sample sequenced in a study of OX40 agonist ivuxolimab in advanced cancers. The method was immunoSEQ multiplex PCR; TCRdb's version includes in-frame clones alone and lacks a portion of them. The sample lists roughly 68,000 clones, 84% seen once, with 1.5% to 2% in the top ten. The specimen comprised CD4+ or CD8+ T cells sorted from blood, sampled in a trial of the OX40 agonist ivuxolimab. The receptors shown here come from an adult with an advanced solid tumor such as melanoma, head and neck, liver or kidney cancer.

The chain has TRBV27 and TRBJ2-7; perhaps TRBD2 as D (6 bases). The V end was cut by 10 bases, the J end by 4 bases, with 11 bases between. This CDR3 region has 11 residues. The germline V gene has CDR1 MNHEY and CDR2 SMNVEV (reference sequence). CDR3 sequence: CATRRGYEQYF. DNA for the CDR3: TGTGCCACCCGTCGGGGGTACGAGCAGTACTTC.

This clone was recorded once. The CDR3, as DNA: TGTGCCAGCAGCCAATGGGGACTAAGCACAGATACGCAGTATTTT. Protein sequence: CASSQWGLSTDTQYF. The rearrangement joins TRBV14 to TRBJ2-3; 7 nucleotides agree with TRBD2. V trimming: 2 bases; J trimming: 0 bases; junction bases outside the gene matches: 2. The CDR3 runs 15 residues. Per germline, CDR1 SGHDN and CDR2 FVKESK.

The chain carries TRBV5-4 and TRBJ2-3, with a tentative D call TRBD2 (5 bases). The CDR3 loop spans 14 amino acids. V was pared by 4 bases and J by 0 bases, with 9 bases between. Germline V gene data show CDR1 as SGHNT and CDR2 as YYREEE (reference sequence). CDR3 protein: CASSVRTSTDTQYF. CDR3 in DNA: TGTGCCAGCAGCGTCCGGACTAGCACAGATACGCAGTATTTT.

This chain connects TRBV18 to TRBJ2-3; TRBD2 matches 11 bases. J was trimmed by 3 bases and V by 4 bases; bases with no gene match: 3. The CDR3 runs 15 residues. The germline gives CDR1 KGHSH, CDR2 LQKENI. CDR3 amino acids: CASSLTSGMTDTQYF. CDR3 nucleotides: TGTGCCAGCTCACTGACTAGCGGGATGACAGATACGCAGTATTTT.

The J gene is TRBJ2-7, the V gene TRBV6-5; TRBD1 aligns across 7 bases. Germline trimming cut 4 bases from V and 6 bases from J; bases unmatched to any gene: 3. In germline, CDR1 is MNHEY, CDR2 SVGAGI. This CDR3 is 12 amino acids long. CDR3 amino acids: CASSLDRLEQYF. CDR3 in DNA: TGTGCCAGCAGTTTGGACAGGCTCGAGCAGTACTTC.

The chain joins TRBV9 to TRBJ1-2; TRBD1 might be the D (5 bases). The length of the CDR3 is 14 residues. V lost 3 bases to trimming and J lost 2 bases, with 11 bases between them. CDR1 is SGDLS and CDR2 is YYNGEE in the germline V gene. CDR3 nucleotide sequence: TGTGCCAGCAGCGCCCGCAGGGACAACTATGGCTACACCTTC. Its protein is CASSARRDNYGYTF.

Here the CDR3 reads CASRLGRPNEKLFF. The DNA for the CDR3 is TGCGCCAGCCGCCTGGGACGGCCTAATGAAAAACTGTTTTTT. The chain recombines TRBV5-1 with TRBJ1-4; D may be TRBD1 (5 bases). Germline CDR1 and CDR2: SGHRS and YFSETQ. This CDR3 has 14 residues. V gave up 7 bases and J gave up 3 bases, with 13 bases separating them.

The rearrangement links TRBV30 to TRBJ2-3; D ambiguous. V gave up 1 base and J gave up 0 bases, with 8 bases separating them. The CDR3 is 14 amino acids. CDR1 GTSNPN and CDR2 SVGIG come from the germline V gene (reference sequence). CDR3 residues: CAWSAGLSTDTQYF. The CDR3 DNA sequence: TGTGCCTGGAGTGCTGGGCTCAGCACAGATACGCAGTATTTT.

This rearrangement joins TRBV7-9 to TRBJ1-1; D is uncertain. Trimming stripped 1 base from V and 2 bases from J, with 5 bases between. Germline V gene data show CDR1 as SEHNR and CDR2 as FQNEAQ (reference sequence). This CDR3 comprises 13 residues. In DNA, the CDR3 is TGTGCCAGCAGCTTAGAAGGTAACACTGAAGCTTTCTTT. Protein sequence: CASSLEGNTEAFF.

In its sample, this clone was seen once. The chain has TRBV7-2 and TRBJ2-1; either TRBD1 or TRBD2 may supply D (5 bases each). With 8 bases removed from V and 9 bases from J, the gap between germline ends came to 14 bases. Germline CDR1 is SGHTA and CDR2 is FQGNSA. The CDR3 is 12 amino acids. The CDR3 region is CASERLRGEQFF. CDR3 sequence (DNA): TGTGCCAGCGAGAGACTAAGGGGTGAGCAGTTCTTC.